One and the same sample provided the 4 T cell receptor beta chains below, sequenced in a study of blood T cells in healthy people across ages. With a J-beta primer mix and a sample-barcoded 5' primer, a second PCR ran about 6 to 11 cycles. TCRdb re-derived calls from the 5' RACE reads in MiXCR, one entry per CDR3 protein. Here the sample spans hundreds of thousands of distinct CDR3 sequences, 40% to 50% being singletons. Sequencing input: blood. These receptors were taken from a man aged 60 to 75 in good health.

The chain has TRBV4-3 and TRBJ1-2, with a possible D match to TRBD1 (5 bases). The CDR3 extends over 19 amino acids. V was trimmed by 0 bases and J by 8 bases, leaving 28 bases between them. Germline CDR1 LGHNA, CDR2 YSLEER. The CDR3 DNA reads as TGCGCCAGCAGCCAAGAAGTTCGGGGCAGGGCCCTTGGAACGCTCGGCTACACCTTC. As protein: CASSQEVRGRALGTLGYTF.

This clonotype has a single count. This sequence joins TRBV27 and TRBJ1-5; 8 bases map to TRBD1. Germline V gene data show CDR1 as MNHEY and CDR2 as SMNVEV (reference sequence). V was clipped by 7 bases and J by 5 bases; unmatched bases: 10. The CDR3 spans 15 residues. CDR3 protein: CASNPMGQEDQPQHF. The CDR3 DNA reads as TGTGCCAGCAACCCTATGGGACAGGAGGATCAGCCCCAGCATTTT.

In regard to this clonotype: This CDR3 fails to terminate in the conserved phenylalanine or tryptophan, so it likely reflects a read error. The chain recombines TRBV5-1 with TRBJ2-5; tentatively, D is TRBD1 (6 bases). Germline CDR1 and CDR2: SGHRS and YFSETQ. The CDR3 is made up of 15 amino acids. The ends were cut back, 4 bases at V and 2 bases at J, with 15 bases in the middle. In DNA form, the CDR3 reads TGCGCCAGCAGCCCTGGACAGAGCACACAAGAGACCCAGTACATC. Residues: CASSPGQSTQETQYI.

V is TRBV18 and J is TRBJ2-7; the match to TRBD1 covers 7 bases. The CDR3 covers 13 residues. With 3 bases clipped from V and 5 bases from J, the junction kept 4 bases outside the gene matches. The germline V gene has CDR1 KGHSH and CDR2 LQKENI. CDR3 nucleotide sequence: TGTGCCAGCTCACCGGACAGGAGACACGAGCAGTACTTC. Amino acids: CASSPDRRHEQYF. Combining the CDR3 with reference TRBV18 and TRBJ2-7 gives the whole variable domain NAGVMQNPRHLVRRRGQEARLRCSPMKGHSHVYWYRQLPEEGLKFMVYLQKENIIDESGMPKERFSAEFPKEGPSILRIQQVVRGDSAAYFCASSPDRRHEQYFGPGTRLTVT.